Sequencing of this T cell receptor (beta chain) was carried out in a study of beta chain features in type 1 diabetes (dated by TCRdb to 2016 to 2018). At the level of the whole study: Patients and healthy donors did not differ in mean age, gender distribution, total cell number or subset yield. In the study, TCRB repertoires of sorted circulating CD4+ T cell subsets from recently diagnosed type 1 diabetes patients were compared with those of matched healthy donors. Regulatory and stem cell-like memory subsets were obtained from only 8 patients and roughly eight healthy donors, while naive and central memory subsets were obtained from all 30 or so donors. Across all samples, approximately 98,000,000 sorted cells were examined, and cell number per subset correlated strongly with RNA yield.

About this clone itself: The antigen it binds to is not known. No base quality values were provided; no much bigger clone lies one nucleotide off.

On the study overall, not on this receptor specifically: Naive, central memory and regulatory TCRB repertoires appeared to be more alike among patients than among healthy donors. Type 1 diabetes patients showed a moderate but significant shortening of TCRB CDR3 length in all four CD4+ subsets. Because cDNA was sequenced instead of genomic DNA, highly expressing activated cells could be over-represented, though the groups showed no difference in activation or CD3 levels. Fewer insertions and more nucleotide deletions at VDJ recombination sites were observed in patients with type 1 diabetes, implying thymic rearrangement abnormalities. HLA sub-analyses involved small numbers of individuals, so any influence of HLA type on TCRB rearrangement remained unresolved. PCR might favor shorter templates, but patient and control samples were amplified and corrected together, so any skew would affect both groups equally.

All of the isolated RNA was reverse transcribed with the High Capacity cDNA Reverse Transcription Kit, so expressed TCRB transcripts were sequenced. Deep immunoSEQ sequencing was applied to naive, central memory and regulatory T cell samples, giving an average of approximately 3.8 million total reads per sample. Sorted cells were lysed in RLT buffer and RNA was extracted with DNase-treated RNeasy Micro or Mini kits, depending on cell number. To prevent cross-contamination, every cell subset was processed on its own, while patient and healthy donor samples were processed together. The immunoSEQ multiplex PCR was used to amplify TCRB sequences from cDNA, yielding 87-bp fragments that span the CDR3 region. Amplicons were sequenced on the Illumina HiSeq platform. As for how the authors treated the data: PCR bias was computationally corrected using synthetic template baselines, reads within Hamming distance 2 were collapsed, and singletons that could not be merged were discarded. By aligning reads against IMGT, V, D and J genes, CDR3 length, and insertions or deletions at six rearrangement sites were assigned. Within each subset, clonotype counts were normalized to the number of sorted cells before true diversity and Gini coefficients were calculated with the tcR R package. Repertoire sharing was quantified using the overlap coefficient calculated on TCRB nucleotide sequences. Out-of-frame TCRB sequences from naive cells were analyzed as a proxy for the pre-selection repertoire. Drawn from immuneACCESS, this table holds only the in-frame rearrangements with V and J called that TCRdb kept. Clones are partly lost; checked studies trace under half to an unresolved V gene and leave the rest unexplained. That table supplies the V and J calls and clone size; D and trimming were determined from the DNA. Recorded for this sample are hundreds of thousands of clones; about 14% of them occurred a single time. The ten largest clonotypes hold 0.09% to 0.095% of the sample.

From each donor, a single peripheral blood sample of about 100 mL on average was drawn into heparinised tubes. A BD FACSAria II was used to sort naive, central memory, regulatory and stem cell-like memory CD4+ T cells with a panel that included CD45RO, CCR7, CD25, CD127, CD95 and CD27. All sorted populations exceeded 95% purity. Right away, PBMCs were isolated by Lymphoprep density gradient centrifugation and were stained directly, with no culture step. Samples were stained and sorted in pairs, with one healthy donor and one patient per experiment, so that batch effects were minimized. At the junction V is shortened by 5 bases and J by 4 bases, with 10 bases in between. From the germline V gene (reference sequence), CDR1 is SGHNT and CDR2 is YYREEE. The CDR3 contains 12 residues, cysteine and phenylalanine counted. The sequence is cut down to CDR3 DNA, 36 bases in frame from base 1.

The TCR originated in a man between 18 and 29 years old in good health. What was sequenced was naive CD4+ T cells from blood. The meaning of the sample's cell subset or site label: true naive CD4+ T cells. The receptor chain draws on TRBV5-4 and TRBJ2-7; no D gene can be assigned with confidence. The CDR3 region has the sequence CASSFSQYEQYF. The DNA sequence follows: TGTGCCAGCAGTTTCTCCCAATACGAGCAGTACTTC.